Each of the 27 T cell receptor beta chains below was sequenced from the same sample in a study of CD8 T cells in Susac syndrome. RNA totalling roughly 0.45 to 1 ug underwent reverse transcription with random hexamers. In TCRdb, the immunoSEQ multiplex PCR reads were re-called with MiXCR into one record per CDR3 protein. The sample has under 550,000 distinct CDR3 sequences; around 85% are singletons. The material sequenced was CD8+ T cells from PBMCs. The receptors here all came from a human donor with multiple sclerosis.

The J gene is TRBJ1-5, the V gene TRBV5-5; the D gene is possibly TRBD1 (5 bases). The V gene's germline CDR1 is SGHKS and CDR2 YYEKEE (reference sequence). This CDR3 contains 15 residues. V was shortened by 0 bases and J by 6 bases, with 13 bases between the two germline ends. The CDR3 DNA is TGTGCCAGCAGCTTGGGCTTACAGGCTGGTCAGCCCCAGCATTTT. Amino acids: CASSLGLQAGQPQHF. Full variable domain (remainder filled in from reference TRBV5-5 and TRBJ1-5): DAGVTQSPTHLIKTRGQQVTLRCSPISGHKSVSWYQQVLGQGPQFIFQYYEKEERGRGNFPDRFSARQFPNYSSELNVNALLLGDSALYLCASSLGLQAGQPQHFGDGTRLSIL.

This clonotype was detected only a few times. The chain carries TRBV6-1 and TRBJ2-3, with D perhaps TRBD1 (5 bases). The V gene's germline CDR1 is MNHNS and CDR2 SASEGT. The V gene lost 1 base and the J gene lost 2 bases, with 7 bases spanning the gap. There are 14 residues in the CDR3. The CDR3 spells CASSEGQHTDTQYF. DNA of the CDR3: TGTGCCAGCAGTGAAGGACAGCACACAGATACGCAGTATTTT.

The rearrangement joins TRBV6-5 to TRBJ1-4, with D possibly matching TRBD1 (6 bases). There are 14 residues in the CDR3. The germline CDR1 and CDR2 sequences are MNHEY and SVGAGI. V was trimmed by 8 bases and J by 7 bases, leaving 17 bases between them. CDR3 in DNA: TGTGCCAGCGGGGGGCTTCTAGGAGGTGAAAAACTGTTTTTT. This sequence encodes CASGGLLGGEKLFF.

This clonotype was seen only once. The V and J genes are TRBV10-3 and TRBJ2-3, with D possibly being TRBD2 (5 bases). This CDR3 comprises 15 residues. Germline assignment: CDR1 ENHRY and CDR2 SYGVKD. Trimming removed 0 bases at V and 2 bases at J, with 9 bases between. CDR3 coding DNA: TGTGCCATCAGTGAGTCGGCGGGCCACACAGATACGCAGTATTTT. This codes for CAISESAGHTDTQYF.

This clonotype appeared a few times. The chain couples TRBV6-1 to TRBJ1-3; 9 positions agree with TRBD1. CDR3 length: 16 amino acids. The V segment lost 5 bases and the J segment 1 base; nucleotides outside the gene matches: 6. Germline V CDR1 and CDR2: MNHNS, SASEGT. This CDR3 is CASSPRTGVSGNTIYF. CDR3 nucleotides: TGTGCCAGCAGTCCTAGGACAGGGGTGTCTGGAAACACCATATATTTT.

V is TRBV27 and J is TRBJ2-5; unclear D gene. V lost 1 base to trimming and J lost 4 bases, with 7 bases between them. Germline assignment: CDR1 MNHEY and CDR2 SMNVEV (reference sequence). The CDR3 is made up of 13 amino acids. The CDR3 here is CASSLWSGETQYF. For the CDR3, the DNA is TGTGCCAGCAGTTTATGGTCAGGAGAGACCCAGTACTTC.

The chain uses TRBV6-1 and TRBJ1-1, with D unresolved. Germline CDR1 is MNHNS and CDR2 is SASEGT. The V and J ends lost 2 bases and 0 bases respectively, with 4 bases between them. CDR3 length equals 13 residues. This chain's CDR3 is CASSEYLNTEAFF. Here the CDR3 DNA reads TGTGCCAGCAGTGAATACCTGAACACTGAAGCTTTCTTT.

The V and J genes are TRBV30 and TRBJ2-7, with D unresolved. V was cut by 3 bases and J by 0 bases, with 15 bases left in between. CDR3 size: 15 residues. Germline V gene data show CDR1 as GTSNPN and CDR2 as SVGIG (reference sequence). This CDR3 is CAWSKSVALSYEQYF. DNA for the CDR3: TGTGCCTGGAGCAAGTCTGTAGCCCTCTCCTACGAGCAGTACTTC. Full variable domain (rest looked up from reference TRBV30 and TRBJ2-7): SQTIHQWPATLVQPVGSPLSLECTVEGTSNPNLYWYRQAAGRGLQLLFYSVGIGQISSEVPQNLSASRPQDRQFILSSKKLLLSDSGFYLCAWSKSVALSYEQYFGPGTRLTVT.

The V call is TRBV2, the J call TRBJ1-2; tentative D call: TRBD1 (6 bases). There are 13 residues in the CDR3. CDR1 SNHLY and CDR2 FYNNEI come from the germline V gene. V was clipped by 6 bases and J by 4 bases, with 12 bases between them. This CDR3 reads CASRDRFLYGYTF. The CDR3 nucleotides read TGTGCCAGCAGGGACAGATTCCTCTATGGCTACACCTTC.

This chain uses TRBV2 with TRBJ2-7; tentatively, D is TRBD2 (5 bases). The length of the CDR3 is 9 residues. Trimming stripped 8 bases from V and 6 bases from J, with 5 bases between. CDR1 and CDR2 from the germline V gene are SNHLY and FYNNEI. CDR3 residues: CASEGEQYF. The CDR3 DNA follows: TGTGCCAGCGAGGGCGAGCAGTACTTC.

This clonotype was picked up a small number of times. The CDR3, as DNA: TGTGCCAGCAGTTTGGGGACAGGGAACCCCTACGAGCAGTACTTC. Residues: CASSLGTGNPYEQYF. The rearrangement uses TRBV6-5 and TRBJ2-7; TRBD1 agrees at 9 bases. Germline V gene data show CDR1 as MNHEY and CDR2 as SVGAGI. V gave up 4 bases and J gave up 2 bases; unmatched junction bases: 6. The CDR3 extends over 15 amino acids.

V is TRBV13 and J is TRBJ2-7, with a tentative D call TRBD2 (7 bases). V lost 3 bases to trimming and J lost 3 bases, with 12 bases between them. This CDR3 region has 14 residues. Germline values: CDR1 PRHDT, CDR2 FYEKMQ (reference sequence). The chain's CDR3 is CASSLGGALYEQYF. In DNA form, the CDR3 reads TGTGCCAGCAGCTTGGGGGGGGCCCTCTACGAGCAGTACTTC.

The chain couples TRBV6-6 to TRBJ1-1; D is ambiguous. This CDR3 has 15 amino acids. Per germline, CDR1 MNHNY and CDR2 SVGAGI (reference sequence). V lost 2 bases, J lost 1 base, and 11 bases lay in between. Here the CDR3 reads CASSYGRFQNTEAFF. CDR3 coding DNA: TGTGCCAGCAGTTACGGACGGTTCCAGAACACTGAAGCTTTCTTT.

V is TRBV13 and J is TRBJ2-2; perhaps TRBD2 as D (6 bases). Germline CDR1 PRHDT, CDR2 FYEKMQ (reference sequence). Trimming removed 3 bases at V and 0 bases at J, with 14 bases between. The CDR3 length is 17 residues. Written as DNA, the CDR3 is TGTGCCAGCAGCTTGCAATTCGGCGGGACGAACACCGGGGAGCTGTTTTTT. It specifies CASSLQFGGTNTGELFF.

The rearrangement links TRBV20-1 to TRBJ2-2, with D possibly TRBD2 on 6 matching bases. Trimming left V 2 bases short and J 6 bases short, with 19 bases between. This CDR3 has 16 residues. Looked up from germline, CDR1 is DFQATT and CDR2 is SNEGSKA (reference sequence). The CDR3 sequence is CSARPTVEGFAGELFF. The DNA of the CDR3 is TGCAGTGCTAGACCCACCGTGGAGGGATTCGCCGGGGAGCTGTTTTTT.

The rearrangement joins TRBV30 to TRBJ2-7, with D perhaps TRBD1 (5 bases). Germline V gives CDR1 GTSNPN, CDR2 SVGIG (reference sequence). There are 15 residues in the CDR3. V lost 0 bases and J lost 5, with 17 bases in between. CDR3 coding DNA: TGTGCCTGGAGTGTATTCGGCAGGGCGATGGACGAGCAGTACTTC. Translated, it gives CAWSVFGRAMDEQYF. Looking up the rest from reference TRBV30 and TRBJ2-7 gives the full variable domain: SQTIHQWPATLVQPVGSPLSLECTVEGTSNPNLYWYRQAAGRGLQLLFYSVGIGQISSEVPQNLSASRPQDRQFILSSKKLLLSDSGFYLCAWSVFGRAMDEQYFGPGTRLTVT.

CDR3 loop: CASSFRSNGELFF. The CDR3 DNA is TGTGCCAGCAGTTTCCGGAGTAACGGGGAGCTGTTTTTT. V is TRBV28 and J is TRBJ2-2; D gene ambiguous. This CDR3 is built from 13 residues. Trimming took 3 bases from V and 7 from J, leaving 9 bases between them. The germline V gene encodes CDR1 MDHEN and CDR2 SYDVKM.

This chain joins TRBV4-1 and TRBJ2-1; possible D gene TRBD1, 5 bases. V shed 0 bases and J shed 0 bases, with 15 bases lying between them. Germline loops: CDR1 MGHRA, CDR2 YSYEKL. The length of the CDR3 is 18 residues. DNA of the CDR3: TGCGCCAGCAGCCAAGATATTTCGGTGCAGGGCTCCTACAATGAGCAGTTCTTC. Protein product: CASSQDISVQGSYNEQFF.

The rearrangement links TRBV30 to TRBJ2-7, with a possible D match to TRBD1 (6 bases). Deletions cut 1 base from V and 2 bases from J, with 21 bases between. Looked up from germline, CDR1 is GTSNPN and CDR2 is SVGIG (reference sequence). CDR3 size: 17 residues. CDR3 nucleotide sequence: TGTGCCTGGAGTGGAATACTCCGGGACACCTCCGCCTACGAGCAGTACTTC. It encodes CAWSGILRDTSAYEQYF.

This clonotype was counted between two and nine times. V is TRBV18 and J is TRBJ2-3, with D perhaps TRBD1 or TRBD2 (6 bases each). The CDR3 sequence is 15 residues long. Germline CDR1 and CDR2: KGHSH and LQKENI. V dropped 4 bases and J dropped 4 bases, with 15 bases sitting between them. DNA of the CDR3: TGTGCCAGCTCACTGGCGGGACAAGGCGCAGATACGCAGTATTTT. Its protein product is CASSLAGQGADTQYF.

The V call is TRBV13, the J call TRBJ2-2; D is unclear. This CDR3 is 16 amino acids long. Trimming left V 2 bases short and J 0 bases short, with 10 bases between. The germline gives CDR1 PRHDT, CDR2 FYEKMQ (reference sequence). CDR3: CASSLIGETNTGELFF. The CDR3 nucleotides read TGTGCCAGCAGCTTAATAGGAGAAACGAACACCGGGGAGCTGTTTTTT.

The gene calls are TRBV4-1 and TRBJ1-1; TRBD1 agrees at 7 bases. The V and J ends lost 0 bases and 9 bases, in that order; junction bases with no gene match: 4. Germline CDR1 reads MGHRA; CDR2 reads YSYEKL. This CDR3 is 13 amino acids long. CDR3 bases: TGCGCCAGCAGCCAAGAAGGGACAGCGCAAGCTTTCTTT. This sequence encodes CASSQEGTAQAFF.

The chain joins TRBV29-1 to TRBJ2-7; unclear D gene. The CDR3 is 13 amino acids. CDR1 is SQVTM and CDR2 is ANQGSEA in the germline V gene. Trimming shortened V by 1 base and J by 2 bases, and 9 bases separated the two germline ends. The CDR3 nucleotides read TGCAGCGTTGAAGTTGGGTCGACCTACGAGCAGTACTTC. It encodes CSVEVGSTYEQYF.

The rearrangement uses TRBV24-1 and TRBJ2-3, with 10 bases lining up with TRBD1. J gave up 1 base and V 2 bases, and 2 bases lay outside the gene matches. The CDR3 runs 16 residues. CDR1 and CDR2 (germline): KGHDR, SFDVKD. The CDR3 region has the DNA TGTGCCACCAGTGATTCCGGGACAGGGGGCACAGATACGCAGTATTTT. The encoded protein is CATSDSGTGGTDTQYF.

J is TRBJ2-3 and V is TRBV15, with D perhaps TRBD2 (5 bases). The CDR3 sequence is 15 residues long. Germline V lookup: CDR1 LNHNV, CDR2 YYDKDF (reference sequence). V shed 0 bases and J shed 4 bases, with 11 bases lying between them. CDR3 DNA: TGTGCCACCAGCAGAGAACCGGACGGGGCAGATACGCAGTATTTT. Translating gives CATSREPDGADTQYF.

This chain joins TRBV2 and TRBJ1-2; TRBD1 matches at 8 bases. The CDR3 runs 13 residues. The V gene end was trimmed by 6 bases and the J gene end by 6 bases; junction bases not matched to a gene: 6. CDR1 and CDR2 from the germline V gene are SNHLY and FYNNEI. The DNA of the CDR3 is TGTGCCAGCAGGGACGGACAGGGCAATGGCTACACCTTC. It is translated as CASRDGQGNGYTF.

The genes are TRBV6-1 and TRBJ2-7, with D hard to call. Germline V gene data show CDR1 as MNHNS and CDR2 as SASEGT. V shed 5 bases and J shed 5 bases, with 10 bases lying between them. The CDR3 contains 12 residues. This CDR3 reads CASSREIHEQYF. CDR3 bases: TGTGCCAGCAGTAGGGAAATCCACGAGCAGTACTTC.